Below, 2 T cell receptor beta chains from the same sample are listed, as sequenced in a study of CD8 T cells in ankylosing spondylitis. Study findings and constraints: What seemed typical of ankylosing spondylitis blood was a TCR beta motif built from about 8 highly homologous variants.

No antigen has been identified for these receptors. TCRdb called the 5' RACE reads again in MiXCR, with one record for every CDR3 protein. The table has roughly 220,000 distinct CDR3 sequences, about 17% seen once; the top ten hold roughly 43%. Material for sequencing was blood, either unsorted or a sorted T cell fraction (not recorded which). The receptor source for this set is a male donor with ankylosing spondylitis.

This clonotype occurred a few times. The gene calls are TRBV27 and TRBJ1-1; D remains unclear. Germline CDR1 and CDR2: MNHEY and SMNVEV (reference sequence). Between the trimmed V and J ends, which lost 3 bases and 4 bases, there was a span of 6 bases. This CDR3 has 12 amino acids. Written as DNA, the CDR3 is TGTGCCAGCAGTTTTATAGGCACTGAAGCTTTCTTT. This gives the protein CASSFIGTEAFF.

V is TRBV7-9 and J is TRBJ1-6; 9 nucleotides agree with TRBD1. CDR1 is SEHNR and CDR2 is FQNEAQ in the germline V gene (reference sequence). V lost 5 bases and J lost 7; bases outside the gene matches: 6. The CDR3 has 15 residues. The CDR3 nucleotides read TGTGCCAGCAGCCTGACAGGGGGGGGAAATTCACCCCTCCACTTT. Translation gives CASSLTGGGNSPLHF.